The 32 T cell receptor beta chains given below trace back to one sample, sequenced in a study of identifying expanded T cells in peripheral blood. Generated by immunoSEQ multiplex PCR, the TCRdb table keeps only in-frame clones and is missing some. The profile shows just under 65,000 clones, around 87% of them singletons. The sequencing sample was made of blood. These receptors originate from a person aged 18 to 70 in good health.

The chain is built from TRBV5-4 and TRBJ2-7; 12 bases are shared with TRBD2. Looked up from germline, CDR1 is SGHNT and CDR2 is YYREEE (reference sequence). The CDR3 is 15 amino acids. The V segment lost 2 bases and the J segment 3 bases; nucleotides outside the gene matches: 3. Here the CDR3 DNA reads TGTGCCAGCAGCTTAACTAGCGGGAGGTTCTACGAGCAGTACTTC. Amino acids: CASSLTSGRFYEQYF.

The chain recombines TRBV10-1 with TRBJ2-1, with TRBD1 identical over 9 bases. In germline, CDR1 is WNHNN, CDR2 SYGVQD (reference sequence). The V gene end was trimmed by 8 bases and the J gene end by 6 bases; junction bases not matched to a gene: 14. The CDR3 runs 16 residues. CDR3 nucleotide sequence: TGCGCCAGCTTACCCCACAGGGGGCTTTCTCGCAATGAGCAGTTCTTC. This encodes CASLPHRGLSRNEQFF.

The V and J genes are TRBV7-2 and TRBJ2-3; D unclear. The CDR3 has 12 amino acids. Germline CDR1 and CDR2: SGHTA and FQGNSA. The V end lost 7 bases, the J end lost 1 base, and 6 bases lay between the germline ends. This CDR3 is CASTDGTDTQYF. The CDR3 coding sequence is TGTGCCAGCACAGACGGCACAGATACGCAGTATTTT.

The chain employs TRBV10-1 and TRBJ2-7; no clear D. In germline, CDR1 is WNHNN, CDR2 SYGVQD (reference sequence). The CDR3 length is 13 residues. V shed 3 bases and J shed 2 bases, with 8 bases lying between them. This CDR3 reads CASSEGSPYEQYF. The CDR3 DNA is TGCGCCAGCAGTGAAGGCAGTCCCTACGAGCAGTACTTC.

V is TRBV5-1 and J is TRBJ2-3; 12 nucleotides match TRBD2. V gave up 4 bases and J gave up 0 bases; unmatched junction bases: 3. Germline loops: CDR1 SGHRS, CDR2 YFSETQ. This CDR3 comprises 16 residues. The CDR3 loop reads CASSAGLAGSTDTQYF. DNA for the CDR3: TGCGCCAGCAGCGCCGGACTAGCGGGGAGCACAGATACGCAGTATTTT. The full variable domain, its missing parts supplied by reference TRBV5-1 and TRBJ2-3, is KAGVTQTPRYLIKTRGQQVTLSCSPISGHRSVSWYQQTPGQGLQFLFEYFSETQRNKGNFPGRFSGRQFSNSRSEMNVSTLELGDSALYLCASSAGLAGSTDTQYFGPGTRLTVL.

V usage is TRBV7-6 and J usage is TRBJ2-1; D call uncertain. Trimming pared 2 bases from V and 5 bases from J, leaving 1 base between. Per the germline V gene, CDR1 is SGHVS and CDR2 is FNYEAQ. The CDR3 is made up of 11 amino acids. The CDR3: CASSLNNEQFF. The CDR3 coding sequence is TGTGCCAGCAGCTTAAACAATGAGCAGTTCTTC.

CDR3 nucleotide sequence: TGTGCCAGCACCTCTAGTCCGGGACCCTACGAGCAGTACTTC. Translation gives CASTSSPGPYEQYF. The V call is TRBV28, the J call TRBJ2-7, with D perhaps matching TRBD1 or TRBD2 (5 bases each). The CDR3 loop spans 14 amino acids. The germline gives CDR1 MDHEN, CDR2 SYDVKM. Trimming pared 7 bases from V and 2 bases from J, leaving 15 bases between.

The rearrangement links TRBV27 to TRBJ2-5, with a possible D match to TRBD2 (5 bases). The CDR3 runs 14 residues. Trimming shortened V by 3 bases and J by 5 bases, and 13 bases separated the two germline ends. Per the germline V gene, CDR1 is MNHEY and CDR2 is SMNVEV (reference sequence). Here the CDR3 reads CASSFSGEWETQYF. CDR3 nucleotide sequence: TGTGCCAGCAGTTTTAGTGGGGAGTGGGAGACCCAGTACTTC.

The rearrangement joins TRBV28 to TRBJ2-7; 8 bases match TRBD1. V shed 6 bases and J 0 bases; nucleotides not matched to a gene: 7. Looked up from germline, CDR1 is MDHEN and CDR2 is SYDVKM. CDR3 length: 15 amino acids. CDR3 nucleotides: TGTGCCAGCAGAGGTCAGGGGGCTGGCTCCTACGAGCAGTACTTC. Residues: CASRGQGAGSYEQYF.

This sequence joins TRBV5-1 and TRBJ2-3; TRBD2 aligns across 7 bases. The CDR3 extends over 14 amino acids. Per the germline V gene, CDR1 is SGHRS and CDR2 is YFSETQ. V shed 7 bases, J shed 0 bases, and the junction held 5 bases outside the gene matches. The CDR3 coding sequence is TGCGCCAGCTCCCGGGGGGTGAGCACAGATACGCAGTATTTT. Translated: CASSRGVSTDTQYF.

The chain links TRBV18 to TRBJ2-1, with TRBD2 identical over 8 bases. The CDR3 spans 15 residues. Germline loops: CDR1 KGHSH, CDR2 LQKENI. Trimming removed 1 base from V and 4 bases from J; junction bases left unmatched: 3. The CDR3 DNA reads TGTGCCAGCTCACCACAAGCGGGAGCGTACAATGAGCAGTTCTTC. Translating gives CASSPQAGAYNEQFF.

V gene TRBV5-5 combines with J gene TRBJ1-1; no definite D call. CDR1 is SGHKS and CDR2 is YYEKEE in the germline V gene (reference sequence). This CDR3 has 14 residues. V was cut by 1 base and J by 3 bases, with 10 bases left in between. The DNA of the CDR3 is TGTGCCAGCAGCTTGAAGGGTAAGGACACTGAAGCTTTCTTT. Its translation: CASSLKGKDTEAFF. Variable domain in full (rest from reference TRBV5-5 and TRBJ1-1): DAGVTQSPTHLIKTRGQQVTLRCSPISGHKSVSWYQQVLGQGPQFIFQYYEKEERGRGNFPDRFSARQFPNYSSELNVNALLLGDSALYLCASSLKGKDTEAFFGQGTRLTVV.

The J gene is TRBJ2-5, the V gene TRBV5-6, with unresolved D. This CDR3 is built from 15 residues. V dropped 0 bases and J dropped 2 bases, with 11 bases sitting between them. Germline lookup yields CDR1 SGHDT and CDR2 YYEEEE. CDR3 protein: CASSLERTIQETQYF. As DNA, the CDR3 is TGTGCCAGCAGCTTGGAAAGGACCATTCAAGAGACCCAGTACTTC.

This clone was found once. This chain connects TRBV5-1 to TRBJ2-1; 10 bases line up with TRBD2. CDR1 and CDR2 from the germline V gene are SGHRS and YFSETQ. This CDR3 contains 15 residues. V was clipped by 7 bases and J by 4 bases; unmatched bases: 8. The CDR3 DNA reads TGCGCCAGCCTTGCTAGCGGGAGCCCGTACAATGAGCAGTTCTTC. Protein: CASLASGSPYNEQFF.

The chain is built from TRBV6-5 and TRBJ2-3, with 10 bases lining up with TRBD2. The V and J ends lost 0 bases and 5 bases, in that order; junction bases with no gene match: 5. CDR3 size: 16 residues. In germline, CDR1 is MNHEY, CDR2 SVGAGI. CDR3 in amino acids: CASSYSQRGGRDTQYF. In DNA form, the CDR3 reads TGTGCCAGCAGTTACTCCCAGCGGGGGGGCCGAGATACGCAGTATTTT.

This clone was detected only a few times. This chain joins TRBV7-8 and TRBJ1-6; TRBD1 matches 8 bases. The CDR3 contains 15 residues. In germline, CDR1 is SGHVS, CDR2 FQNEAQ. V gave up 2 bases and J gave up 9 bases; unmatched junction bases: 6. The CDR3 sequence: CASSLLQGARSPLHF. In nucleotides, the CDR3 is TGTGCCAGCAGCTTATTGCAGGGGGCGCGTTCACCCCTCCACTTT.

V usage is TRBV18 and J usage is TRBJ1-2, with 10 bases lining up with TRBD1. This CDR3 has 13 residues. The germline V gene has CDR1 KGHSH and CDR2 LQKENI. V trimming: 4 bases; J trimming: 6 bases; junction bases outside the gene matches: 2. DNA for the CDR3: TGTGCCAGCTCACAAGGACAGGGGGATGGCTACACCTTC. It yields the protein CASSQGQGDGYTF.

The chain uses TRBV9 and TRBJ2-7; 13 positions agree with TRBD2. V dropped 3 bases and J dropped 3; count of bases not matched to a gene: 12. This CDR3 has 18 residues. The V gene's germline CDR1 is SGDLS and CDR2 YYNGEE. CDR3 DNA sequence: TGTGCCAGCAGCGGAACCGGGACTAGCGGGACCAAGAACTACGAGCAGTACTTC. Translated, it gives CASSGTGTSGTKNYEQYF.

In this sample, this clone turned up once. DNA of the CDR3: TGCGCCAGCAGCCAACTCTTAGCGGGAGAGGTCGAGCAGTACTTC. This sequence encodes CASSQLLAGEVEQYF. V is TRBV4-3 and J is TRBJ2-7; 9 bases are shared with TRBD2. This CDR3 region has 15 residues. Germline V gene data show CDR1 as LGHNA and CDR2 as YSLEER. The V and J ends lost 2 bases and 6 bases, in that order; junction bases with no gene match: 8.

The chain joins TRBV10-3 to TRBJ1-2; TRBD1 aligns across 7 bases. The ends lost 10 bases at V and 5 bases at J; junction bases unmatched: 13. The CDR3 length is 14 residues. Germline V gene data show CDR1 as ENHRY and CDR2 as SYGVKD. CDR3 residues: CATLRGGDGYGYTF. Written as DNA, the CDR3 is TGTGCCACATTACGAGGGGGCGACGGATATGGCTACACCTTC.

This clone was detected only once. The chain is built from TRBV7-6 and TRBJ2-7; D possibly matches TRBD1 or TRBD2 (5 bases each). The CDR3 runs to 15 residues. Per germline, CDR1 SGHVS and CDR2 FNYEAQ. V dropped 2 bases and J dropped 7 bases, with 18 bases sitting between them. The CDR3 DNA follows: TGTGCCAGCAGCTTATCTGCGACGGGCTGGGGGGAGCAGTACTTC. This gives the protein CASSLSATGWGEQYF.

Note on this clone: Different DNA sequences within this sample yield the same CDR3. The CDR3 nucleotides read TGTGCCTGGAGTGCGGGCGGAGAGACCCAGTACTTC. Residues: CAWSAGGETQYF. V and J are TRBV30 and TRBJ2-5; D ambiguous. This CDR3 is 12 amino acids long. Germline CDR1 is GTSNPN and CDR2 is SVGIG (reference sequence). V lost 1 base, J lost 4 bases, and 7 bases lay in between.

The CDR3 is CASKTSANEQFF. The CDR3 region has the DNA TGTGCCAGCAAGACTAGCGCCAATGAGCAGTTCTTC. The chain has TRBV19 and TRBJ2-1; 8 nucleotides agree with TRBD2. Germline CDR1 reads LNHDA; CDR2 reads SQIVND (reference sequence). The length of the CDR3 is 12 residues. The junction had 4 bases not matched to a gene; V was cut back by 9 bases and J by 6 bases.

The chain's CDR3 is CATSGPTGLGANVLTF. The CDR3 region has the DNA TGTGCCACCAGCGGACCCACAGGGTTGGGGGCCAACGTCCTGACTTTC. V usage is TRBV15 and J usage is TRBJ2-6, with D maybe TRBD1 (6 bases). Germline V gives CDR1 LNHNV, CDR2 YYDKDF (reference sequence). V was clipped by 5 bases and J by 4 bases, with 15 bases between them. There are 16 residues in the CDR3.

The rearrangement uses TRBV28 and TRBJ2-5; tentatively, D is TRBD2 (6 bases). V dropped 6 bases and J dropped 4 bases, with 21 bases sitting between them. The CDR3 runs to 16 residues. The V gene's germline CDR1 is MDHEN and CDR2 SYDVKM. The CDR3 reads CASRPSSDSQVETQYF. CDR3 nucleotides: TGTGCCAGCAGACCCTCTAGCGATTCGCAGGTAGAGACCCAGTACTTC.

The chain couples TRBV27 to TRBJ1-4; D might be TRBD1 (5 bases). The CDR3 length is 16 residues. V was cut by 3 bases and J by 0 bases, with 11 bases left in between. CDR1 and CDR2 (germline): MNHEY, SMNVEV (reference sequence). For the CDR3, the DNA is TGTGCCAGCAGTTTGGCAGGGACCTCAACTAATGAAAAACTGTTTTTT. This sequence encodes CASSLAGTSTNEKLFF. Using reference TRBV27 and TRBJ1-4 for the parts outside the CDR3, the full variable domain is EAQVTQNPRYLITVTGKKLTVTCSQNMNHEYMSWYRQDPGLGLRQIYYSMNVEVTDKGDVPEGYKVSRKEKRNFPLILESPSPNQTSLYFCASSLAGTSTNEKLFFGSGTQLSVL.

This chain joins TRBV6-4 and TRBJ2-2; D uncertain. The V and J ends lost 5 bases and 3 bases respectively, with 10 bases between them. This CDR3 is 14 amino acids long. Germline V CDR1 and CDR2: MRHNA, SNTAGT. This CDR3 reads CASSPEADTGELFF. CDR3 DNA: TGTGCCAGCAGTCCCGAGGCGGACACCGGGGAGCTGTTTTTT.

The genes are TRBV5-1 and TRBJ1-2; TRBD1 is a possible D gene (6 bases). CDR3 length equals 16 residues. V lost 2 bases and J 0 bases, leaving 14 bases between the germline ends. Germline loops: CDR1 SGHRS, CDR2 YFSETQ. CDR3 sequence: CASSFSYGGANYGYTF. The CDR3 DNA reads TGCGCCAGCAGCTTTAGTTATGGGGGCGCTAACTATGGCTACACCTTC.

This sequence joins TRBV5-4 and TRBJ2-1; D possibly corresponds to TRBD1 (5 bases). Trimming removed 3 bases from V and 0 bases from J, with 13 bases in between. CDR1 SGHNT and CDR2 YYREEE come from the germline V gene (reference sequence). The CDR3 totals 16 residues. The CDR3 DNA follows: TGTGCCAGCAGCTGGGGCCGCGGAGACTCCTACAATGAGCAGTTCTTC. Translation gives CASSWGRGDSYNEQFF.

Of note for this clone: One junction end disagrees with the germline gene, perhaps due to a read error. This rearrangement joins TRBV7-9 to TRBJ2-5; TRBD2 matches 11 bases. This CDR3 contains 16 residues. The germline V gene has CDR1 SEHNR and CDR2 FQNEAQ (reference sequence). The CDR3, as DNA: TGTGCCAGCAGCTCTACTAGCGGGAGACGTCAAGGGACCCAGTACTTC. As protein: CASSSTSGRRQGTQYF.

The table lists this clone with a count of one. The V gene is TRBV19, the J gene TRBJ2-2; 7 bases map to TRBD2. After removal of 4 bases from V and 3 bases from J, the junction contained 8 bases not matched to a gene. Germline V lookup: CDR1 LNHDA, CDR2 SQIVND (reference sequence). The CDR3 is 16 residues long. The CDR3 DNA reads TGTGCCAGTAGTAAATTCTCGGGGGGTTACACCGGGGAGCTGTTTTTT. It is translated as CASSKFSGGYTGELFF.

The V gene is TRBV25-1, the J gene TRBJ2-3; 12 nucleotides line up with TRBD2. V lost 6 bases, J lost 4 bases, and 8 bases stayed unmatched. Germline CDR1 reads MGHDK; CDR2 reads SYGVNS. The CDR3 totals 16 residues. In DNA form, the CDR3 reads TGTGCCAGCAGCCTAGCGGGAGGGCCAGGGCCAGATACGCAGTATTTT. Translating gives CASSLAGGPGPDTQYF.